This TCR beta chain derives from a study of OX40 agonist ivuxolimab in advanced cancers. Study outcomes and limitations: Normalized expansion of T-cell clones was also low for some nonresponders. Blood T cells, both CD4+ and CD8+, expanded clonally by week 6 at 0.1 to 3.0 mg/kg.

Sequencing was performed with immunoSEQ multiplex PCR; in TCRdb, only in-frame clones are kept and a portion is missing. The table lists just over 35,000 clones, more than 75% of them singletons. There are 14 residues in the CDR3. Per the germline V gene, CDR1 is SGHTA and CDR2 is FQGTGA. V lost 3 bases and J 6 bases, leaving 13 bases between the germline ends. Notes on this clone: Its antigen is still unknown.

With autoimmune disease history or systemic immunosuppression, patients were excluded. The source is an adult with an advanced solid tumor such as melanoma, head and neck, liver or kidney cancer. The chain uses TRBV7-3 and TRBJ2-3; D call uncertain. The sequencing here drew on CD4+ or CD8+ T cells sorted from blood, taken in a trial of the OX40 agonist ivuxolimab. The CDR3 DNA is TGTGCCAGCAGCTTGGAGCTAAGTTGGGATACGCAGTATTTT. It codes for CASSLELSWDTQYF. Complete variable domain (other parts from reference TRBV7-3 and TRBJ2-3): GAGVSQTPSNKVTEKGKYVELRCDPISGHTALYWYRQSLGQGPEFLIYFQGTGAADDSGLPNDRFFAVRPEGSVSTLKIQRTERGDSAVYLCASSLELSWDTQYFGPGTRLTVL.